This T cell receptor beta chain was sequenced during a study of T cell changes during pregnancy in multiple sclerosis. The method was immunoSEQ multiplex PCR; TCRdb's version includes in-frame clones alone and lacks a portion of them. The repertoire holds about 69,000 clones, 91% seen once, with 0.29% in the top ten. This receptor was taken from a female donor in good health, enrolled as a control in a pregnancy study. Sequencing used CD4+ T cells from peripheral blood mononuclear cells, obtained in the third trimester of pregnancy.

The CDR3 protein is CASSLESKRGDTQYF. CDR3 nucleotide sequence: TGTGCCAGCAGCTTAGAGTCAAAGCGGGGGGATACGCAGTATTTT. The V gene is TRBV7-2, the J gene TRBJ2-3, with 8 bases fitting TRBD2. Germline V gene lookup returns CDR1 SGHTA and CDR2 FQGNSA. V lost 1 base and J lost 6; bases outside the gene matches: 6. The CDR3 has 15 amino acids.